Described below is a single T cell receptor (beta chain) sequence and its context. Its antigen remains undetermined. No much larger clone exists at a distance of one base, and base qualities are not known. The data were taken from a study of radiotherapy plus CTLA-4 blockade in lung cancer listed by TCRdb under 2018. A note on the overall study: Objective responses occurred in 15% to 20% of enrolled patients, and 30% to 40% achieved disease control. The paper as a whole reports these results and caveats: After treatment with radiotherapy and ipilimumab, TCR clones that originated in tumors expanded in peripheral blood. The strongest predictors of response were reported to be early dynamic shifts in blood T cell clones along with a rise in serum interferon-beta following radiation.

The study evaluated CTLA-4 blockade (ipilimumab) given together with focal radiation therapy in patients who had chemo-refractory metastatic non-small-cell lung cancer. CDR3 length: 15 amino acids, cysteine to phenylalanine. The retained sequence is limited to the CDR3, 45 bases, with the frame set at the first base. Via the germline V gene, CDR1 is SNHLY and CDR2 FYNNEI. The V end gives up 7 bases and the J end 2 bases, leaving 8 bases in the junction not matched to a gene. Libraries were made using the immunoSEQ multiplex PCR assay. Entries here come from immuneACCESS through TCRdb and include only in-frame sequences with V and J called. Some clones fail to appear in such tables; in the studies checked, an unresolved V gene covers under half of the shortfall, and the cause of the remainder is unknown. This sample is represented by tens of thousands of clones; roughly four fifths of them were singletons. Clones ranked in the top ten supply more than 0.65% of the sample.

This clonotype originated in a human donor with non-small cell lung cancer who had stable disease on radiotherapy plus ipilimumab. Specimen: peripheral blood, collected from a patient treated with radiotherapy plus ipilimumab. The chain links TRBV2 with TRBJ1-5, with 7 bases matching TRBD1. The base sequence is TGTGCCAGCAAAGACAGGGTATGGGGCAATCAGCCCCAGCATTTT. This sequence encodes CASKDRVWGNQPQHF. Extended through the reference TRBV2 and TRBJ1-5 proteins, this CDR3 yields the full variable domain: EPEVTQTPSHQVTQMGQEVILRCVPISNHLYFYWYRQILGQKVEFLVSFYNNEISEKSEIFDDQFSVERPDGSNFTLKIRSTKLEDSAMYFCASKDRVWGNQPQHFGDGTRLSIL.